The 24 T cell receptor beta chains reported below all come from one sample, sequenced in a study of cytomegalovirus exposure and HLA in healthy donors. The PCR employed 60 Vbeta primers together with 13 Jbeta primers. Sequenced by immunoSEQ multiplex PCR; TCRdb stores in-frame clones only, minus some. The table has about 76,000 clones, roughly 76% seen once; the top ten hold under 2%. Material for sequencing was PBMCs. All receptors derive from a woman in her 30s in good health and CMV-seronegative.

This clone was detected once. The rearrangement links TRBV11-2 to TRBJ2-7; TRBD2 agrees at 7 bases. J lost 7 bases, V lost 0 bases, and 12 bases had no gene match. The germline V gene has CDR1 SGHAT and CDR2 FQNNGV. The CDR3 is made up of 16 amino acids. The CDR3 loop is CASSLDLRLAAGEQYF. DNA of the CDR3: TGTGCCAGCAGCTTAGATCTAAGGCTAGCGGCGGGGGAGCAGTACTTC.

J is TRBJ2-1 and V is TRBV4-2; 7 bases are shared with TRBD1. Germline CDR1 is LGHNA and CDR2 is YNFKEQ. After removal of 3 bases from V and 1 base from J, the junction contained 3 bases not matched to a gene. The CDR3 runs 15 residues. The DNA of the CDR3 is TGTGCCAGCAGCCAGAGGACAGGATCCTACAATGAGCAGTTCTTC. Protein product: CASSQRTGSYNEQFF.

This clone was detected a few times. The J gene is TRBJ2-7, the V gene TRBV7-3, with 7 positions matching TRBD1. The CDR3 runs to 15 residues. The V gene's germline CDR1 is SGHTA and CDR2 FQGTGA. V was pared by 1 base and J by 4 bases, with 7 bases of the junction left unmatched. CDR3 region: CASSLSPGQTYEQYF. In DNA, the CDR3 is TGTGCCAGCAGCTTAAGCCCGGGACAGACGTACGAGCAGTACTTC.

A remark on this clone: Other DNA sequences in the same sample also yield this CDR3. This rearrangement joins TRBV5-1 to TRBJ2-1; D is unclear. CDR1 and CDR2 (germline): SGHRS, YFSETQ. The CDR3 extends over 11 amino acids. The V gene lost 4 bases and the J gene lost 9 bases, with 8 bases spanning the gap. In DNA form, the CDR3 reads TGCGCCAGCAGCCTACCCGGTGAGCAGTTCTTC. Translating it yields CASSLPGEQFF.

CDR3 coding DNA: TGCAGTGCTAGGGGCGCATTCTTC. Translated, it gives CSARGAFF. V usage is TRBV20-1 and J usage is TRBJ2-1; no firm D call. CDR1 is DFQATT, CDR2 SNEGSKA, per germline (reference sequence). Trimming pared 3 bases from V and 16 bases from J, leaving 7 bases between. The CDR3 is made up of 8 amino acids.

This rearrangement joins TRBV19 to TRBJ2-1; D may be TRBD2 (6 bases). From germline, CDR1 is LNHDA and CDR2 SQIVND (reference sequence). V shed 5 bases and J shed 0 bases, with 14 bases lying between them. The CDR3 runs to 16 residues. The CDR3 sequence is CASSQASASSYNEQFF. The DNA of the CDR3 is TGTGCCAGTAGTCAGGCTAGCGCAAGCTCCTACAATGAGCAGTTCTTC.

CDR3 protein: CAWSTPGALTYNEQFF. CDR3 nucleotide sequence: TGTGCCTGGAGTACCCCTGGGGCCCTAACATACAATGAGCAGTTCTTC. The rearrangement joins TRBV30 to TRBJ2-1; TRBD1 is a possible D gene (5 bases). The CDR3 loop spans 16 amino acids. V was shortened by 2 bases and J by 4 bases, with 18 bases between the two germline ends. In germline, CDR1 is GTSNPN, CDR2 SVGIG (reference sequence).

The CDR3 DNA is TGTGCCAGCAGCTGGGGGGTCTCGTCTCTGGATGAGCAGTTCTTC. As protein: CASSWGVSSLDEQFF. This chain uses TRBV7-8 with TRBJ2-1; tentatively, D is TRBD2 (6 bases). The CDR3 extends over 15 amino acids. Trimming pared 4 bases from V and 8 bases from J, leaving 18 bases between. CDR1 and CDR2 (germline): SGHVS, FQNEAQ.

This clone was counted between two and nine times. This chain links TRBV6-5 with TRBJ2-3; TRBD1 agrees at 8 bases. CDR3 length: 15 amino acids. The V gene end was trimmed by 5 bases and the J gene end by 3 bases; junction bases not matched to a gene: 7. The germline V gene encodes CDR1 MNHEY and CDR2 SVGAGI. The CDR3 spells CASSHNRGATDTQYF. The DNA of the CDR3 is TGTGCCAGCAGTCACAACAGGGGGGCAACAGATACGCAGTATTTT.

The genes are TRBV4-1 and TRBJ1-5; TRBD1 matches at 9 bases. V lost 0 bases to trimming and J lost 5 bases; unmatched junction nucleotides: 5. The germline V gene encodes CDR1 MGHRA and CDR2 YSYEKL. This CDR3 spans 16 amino acids. The CDR3: CASSQEGTGRYQPQHF. The CDR3 coding sequence is TGCGCCAGCAGCCAAGAAGGGACAGGGAGATATCAGCCCCAGCATTTT.

The J gene is TRBJ2-3, the V gene TRBV10-3, with TRBD2 as a possible D gene (5 bases). This CDR3 has 13 amino acids. Germline assignment: CDR1 ENHRY and CDR2 SYGVKD. V was trimmed by 6 bases and J by 6 bases, leaving 13 bases between them. This CDR3 reads CAIRDSGMDTQYF. In nucleotides, the CDR3 is TGTGCCATCAGAGATTCGGGGATGGATACGCAGTATTTT.

The chain couples TRBV5-6 to TRBJ2-1; 11 nucleotides align to TRBD2. The germline V gene encodes CDR1 SGHDT and CDR2 YYEEEE. There are 16 residues in the CDR3. Germline trimming cut 3 bases from V and 0 bases from J; bases unmatched to any gene: 2. The CDR3 DNA is TGTGCCAGCAGCTACACTAGCGGGAGCTCCTACAATGAGCAGTTCTTC. Encoded protein: CASSYTSGSSYNEQFF.

The chain is built from TRBV5-1 and TRBJ2-5, with 9 bases lining up with TRBD1. V was pared by 3 bases and J by 5 bases, with 11 bases of the junction left unmatched. Germline loops: CDR1 SGHRS, CDR2 YFSETQ. The CDR3 has 16 amino acids. This CDR3 is CASSSHQGQGWETQYF. DNA of the CDR3: TGCGCCAGCAGCTCCCACCAGGGACAGGGTTGGGAGACCCAGTACTTC.

The V gene is TRBV5-1, the J gene TRBJ1-1; 9 nucleotides agree with TRBD1. CDR1 is SGHRS, CDR2 YFSETQ, per germline. With 4 bases clipped from V and 1 base from J, the junction kept 14 bases outside the gene matches. The CDR3 totals 18 residues. The CDR3 DNA follows: TGCGCCAGCAGCCCCTCCGGACAGGGGCTTGCCAAGAACACTGAAGCTTTCTTT. This translates into CASSPSGQGLAKNTEAFF.

This clone was seen a single time. This sequence joins TRBV28 and TRBJ2-2, with 10 bases matching TRBD2. CDR1 is MDHEN and CDR2 is SYDVKM in the germline V gene. Trimming took 5 bases from V and 2 from J; bases not matched to a gene: 11. This CDR3 is built from 18 residues. DNA of the CDR3: TGTGCCAGCAGTCAACAAGCGGGAGGGAGTGTTAACACCGGGGAGCTGTTTTTT. It is translated as CASSQQAGGSVNTGELFF.

This chain connects TRBV19 to TRBJ1-5; D is uncertain. CDR3 length: 12 amino acids. Looked up from germline, CDR1 is LNHDA and CDR2 is SQIVND (reference sequence). V was trimmed by 1 base and J by 5 bases, leaving 3 bases between them. Here the CDR3 reads CASSIGDQPQHF. As DNA, the CDR3 is TGTGCCAGTAGTATAGGCGATCAGCCCCAGCATTTT.

In its sample, this clone was seen once. V usage is TRBV6-6 and J usage is TRBJ2-7; 7 nucleotides align to TRBD2. The CDR3 has 14 amino acids. Germline V lookup: CDR1 MNHNY, CDR2 SVGAGI (reference sequence). V lost 7 bases and J lost 3; bases outside the gene matches: 9. The CDR3 protein is CASTPGGGGYEQYF. DNA of the CDR3: TGTGCCAGCACCCCTGGGGGGGGAGGCTACGAGCAGTACTTC.

This clone was picked up a small number of times. The genes are TRBV6-5 and TRBJ1-6; the match to TRBD1 covers 9 bases. Per the germline V gene, CDR1 is MNHEY and CDR2 is SVGAGI. The CDR3 totals 15 residues. J lost 9 bases, V lost 4 bases, and 7 bases had no gene match. The CDR3 region is CASSSYGTGSSPLHF. The DNA for the CDR3 is TGTGCCAGCAGTTCCTACGGGACAGGGAGTTCACCCCTCCACTTT.

This clone showed up just a few times. The chain joins TRBV7-2 to TRBJ1-5; 10 bases fit TRBD1. The CDR3 length is 18 residues. J gave up 7 bases and V 1 base, and 13 bases lay outside the gene matches. Looked up from germline, CDR1 is SGHTA and CDR2 is FQGNSA. This chain's CDR3 is CASSLVPGQGSLGQPQHF. CDR3 nucleotides: TGTGCCAGCAGCTTAGTCCCGGGACAGGGGTCTCTCGGGCAGCCCCAGCATTTT.

The rearrangement uses TRBV5-8 and TRBJ2-5, with D unresolved. From germline, CDR1 is SGHTS and CDR2 YDEGEE. The length of the CDR3 is 15 residues. V was cut by 0 bases and J by 4 bases, with 13 bases left in between. The CDR3: CASSLDITTGETQYF. The DNA for the CDR3 is TGTGCCAGCAGCTTGGACATAACGACGGGAGAGACCCAGTACTTC.

The V and J genes are TRBV5-4 and TRBJ2-1; 14 bases match TRBD2. With 5 bases clipped from V and 8 bases from J, the junction kept 18 bases outside the gene matches. The CDR3 has 19 amino acids. In germline, CDR1 is SGHNT, CDR2 YYREEE (reference sequence). The CDR3 DNA sequence: TGTGCCAGCAGTCGGCCGGGACTAGCGGGAGTAAAGCCGGCGTATGAGCAGTTCTTC. Translated: CASSRPGLAGVKPAYEQFF.

The chain is built from TRBV28 and TRBJ2-3; 8 bases map to TRBD1. Germline V gene sequence: CDR1 MDHEN, CDR2 SYDVKM. The ends lost 1 base at V and 4 bases at J; junction bases unmatched: 7. This CDR3 is built from 16 residues. CDR3 in DNA: TGTGCCAGCAGTTTATCTGGAGGCAGGGGGCCAGATACGCAGTATTTT. As protein: CASSLSGGRGPDTQYF.

This clone was observed once. V usage is TRBV11-2 and J usage is TRBJ2-7; D might be TRBD2 (7 bases). Germline V gene sequence: CDR1 SGHAT, CDR2 FQNNGV. The ends were cut back, 5 bases at V and 1 base at J, with 12 bases in the middle. This CDR3 has 14 residues. CDR3 amino acids: CASSPGGRSYEQYF. CDR3 coding DNA: TGTGCCAGCAGCCCCGGGGGGCGGTCCTACGAGCAGTACTTC. Full variable domain (rest looked up from reference TRBV11-2 and TRBJ2-7): EAGVAQSPRYKIIEKRQSVAFWCNPISGHATLYWYQQILGQGPKLLIQFQNNGVVDDSQLPKDRFSAERLKGVDSTLKIQPAKLEDSAVYLCASSPGGRSYEQYFGPGTRLTVT.

Concerning this clone: One junction end does not reproduce the germline sequence, and a read error may be involved. The CDR3 loop reads CSSSLVGLAGDSYNEQFF. DNA for the CDR3: TGTTCCAGCAGCTTAGTGGGACTAGCGGGAGACAGCTACAATGAGCAGTTCTTC. The chain has TRBV7-9 and TRBJ2-1; 14 bases map to TRBD2. In germline, CDR1 is SEHNR, CDR2 FQNEAQ (reference sequence). The CDR3 extends over 18 amino acids.